This record covers a single TCR beta chain. Its cognate antigen is unknown. This sample is part of a study of cytomegalovirus exposure and HLA in healthy donors. Study observations and caveats: In presence/absence analyses, roughly uniform sequencing depth across donors was assumed. Despite most TCR sequences being rare, some public TCRs occurred in many donors. Excluded were some V segments that proved indistinguishable, including TRBV6-2 and TRBV6-3.

This CDR3 has 15 amino acids. CDR1 SNHLY and CDR2 FYNNEI come from the germline V gene. V trimming: 6 bases; J trimming: 4 bases; junction bases outside the gene matches: 7. PCR used 60 Vbeta primers and 13 Jbeta primers. Sequenced by immunoSEQ multiplex PCR; TCRdb stores in-frame clones only, minus some. The table records 150,000 to 200,000 clones, approximately 67% of them present only once. The genes are TRBV2 and TRBJ2-5; the match to TRBD1 covers 11 bases. The sample was PBMCs. The receptor comes from a man aged 40-55 years in good health and CMV-seronegative. Written as DNA, the CDR3 is TGTGCCAGCAGCAGGACAGGGGGCGGGGGAGAGACCCAGTACTTC. Amino acid sequence: CASSRTGGGGETQYF.